This TCR beta chain was identified in a study of cytomegalovirus exposure and HLA in healthy donors. The donors (healthy individuals) were bone marrow donors. Germline-derived CDR1 and CDR2 are MNHEY and SVGAGI. This CDR3 has 16 amino acids. The germline V and J ends were trimmed by 2 bases and 2 bases, with 13 bases remaining between them. The PCR had 60 Vbeta and 13 Jbeta primers. In the original workflow: Later work found tens of millions of unique TCR beta chains, with 9.5 million to 11 million shared. The data were produced by immunoSEQ multiplex PCR, yet TCRdb's version contains in-frame clones alone and is incomplete. D and trimming were read from the DNA, whereas the V and J calls and clone size are those reported in that table. The table has around 76,000 clones, roughly 67% seen once. General study points: Researchers reported in a later analysis that a missense DCLRE1C variant was tied to TCR beta V- and J-gene trimming. A later examination showed that TCR association rates differed by HLA locus, with DRB1 most and HLA-C fewest.

Comment on this clone: Antigen unknown.

The chain recombines TRBV6-5 with TRBJ1-3, with D tentatively TRBD1 (5 bases). The receptor comes from a man aged 35 to 55 in good health and CMV-seropositive. The sample consisted of PBMCs. CDR3 in DNA: TGTGCCAGCAGTTACACAGGACCGCATGCTGGAAACACCATATATTTT. Its protein product is CASSYTGPHAGNTIYF.